This TCR beta chain is from a study of OX40 agonist ivuxolimab in advanced cancers. Trimming cost V 5 bases and J 5 bases; bases outside gene matches: 8. Germline V gives CDR1 MNHNS, CDR2 SASEGT. The CDR3 is 15 residues long. Clones were read by immunoSEQ multiplex PCR, and TCRdb kept only the in-frame ones, dropping some. The sample carries some 100,000 clones, just over 85% recorded once. The receptor's source is an adult with an advanced solid tumor such as melanoma, head and neck, liver or kidney cancer. The sequenced sample was CD4+ or CD8+ T cells sorted from blood, obtained in a trial of the OX40 agonist ivuxolimab. The chain recombines TRBV6-1 with TRBJ2-2; TRBD1 matches 7 bases. The CDR3 DNA reads TGTGCCAGCAGTAAAACAGGGGTTGAAACCGGGGAGCTGTTTTTT. This encodes CASSKTGVETGELFF.